Sequencing of this TCR beta chain was carried out in a study of blood T cells in healthy people across ages. With a J-beta primer mix and a sample-barcoded 5' primer, a second PCR ran 7 to 11 cycles. Every cDNA was tagged by a template-switch adaptor with 12 random nucleotides. TCRdb re-derived calls from the 5' RACE reads in MiXCR, one entry per CDR3 protein. The sample lists fewer than 1.5 million distinct CDR3 sequences, about 43% occurring once. A word on this clonotype: Its specificity is not known.

The CDR3 consists of 13 residues. Germline V gene sequence: CDR1 SGHRS, CDR2 YFSETQ. Study-wide results and caveats: Researchers judged that diversity estimates from one million T cells fell short of true values. Among long-lived donors, naive CD4+ cells were more numerous and diversity higher than in aged donors. A roughly linear age-dependent decrease characterized TCR beta diversity per million T cells.

The sequenced sample consisted of blood. The chain couples TRBV5-1 to TRBJ2-4; D is unclear. The J call is doubtful: the DNA matches TRBJ2-7 better. The clonotype comes from a woman younger than 30 in good health. CDR3 region: CASSLIGPSEQYF. CDR3 sequence (DNA): TGCGCCAGCAGCTTGATAGGGCCCAGCGAGCAGTACTTC.